Described below is a single T cell receptor beta chain sequence and its context. Its antigen is unidentified. The data derive from a study of cytomegalovirus exposure and HLA in healthy donors. Regarding the study as a whole: TCR beta chain V- and J-gene trimming was linked, in a later analysis, to a missense variant in DCLRE1C. Among TCR beta chains, those listed as cytomegalovirus-associated numbered over 150. Reportedly, fewer N-insertions than the approximately 700-donor mean appeared in an Asian-associated ancestry cluster in a later analysis.

Primers: 60 Vbeta forward and 13 Jbeta reverse. As handled by the study authors: An analysis that came later counted 80 million or so unique TCR beta chains, 10 million to 11 million shared. TCRdb's table, derived via immunoSEQ multiplex PCR, lists solely in-frame clones and lacks some. V and J calls and clone size follow that table, whereas D and trimming were derived from the DNA. Of about 95,000 clones listed, approximately 80% are singletons. CDR3 length: 18 amino acids. The germline gives CDR1 MRHNA, CDR2 SNTAGT. Germline trimming cut 2 bases from V and 4 bases from J; bases unmatched to any gene: 12.

This receptor was obtained from a woman in her thirties or forties in good health and CMV-seropositive. The chain carries TRBV6-4 and TRBJ2-5, with 11 bases that match TRBD2. Sequencing was carried out using PBMCs. The CDR3 spells CASSDPWVAGGPGETQYF. The CDR3 nucleotides read TGTGCCAGCAGTGACCCCTGGGTAGCGGGAGGGCCAGGAGAGACCCAGTACTTC.